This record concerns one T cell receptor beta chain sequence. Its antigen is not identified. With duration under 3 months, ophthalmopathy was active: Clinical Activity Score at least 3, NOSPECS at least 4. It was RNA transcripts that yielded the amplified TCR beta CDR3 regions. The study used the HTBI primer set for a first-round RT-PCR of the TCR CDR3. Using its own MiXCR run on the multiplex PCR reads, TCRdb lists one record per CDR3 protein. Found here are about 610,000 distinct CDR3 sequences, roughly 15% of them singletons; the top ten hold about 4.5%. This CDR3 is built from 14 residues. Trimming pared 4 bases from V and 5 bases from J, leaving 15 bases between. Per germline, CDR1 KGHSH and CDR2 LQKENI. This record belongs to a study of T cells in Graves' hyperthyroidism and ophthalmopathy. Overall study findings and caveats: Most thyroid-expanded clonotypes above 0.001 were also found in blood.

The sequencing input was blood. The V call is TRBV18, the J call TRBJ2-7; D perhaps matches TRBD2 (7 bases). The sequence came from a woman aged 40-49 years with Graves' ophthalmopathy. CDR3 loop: CASSQPKGGNEQYF. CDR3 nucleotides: TGTGCCAGCTCACAGCCCAAGGGGGGGAACGAGCAGTACTTC.